The rows below give T cell receptor beta chains drawn from one sample of a study of OX40 agonist ivuxolimab in advanced cancers. Clones were read by immunoSEQ multiplex PCR, and TCRdb kept only the in-frame ones, dropping some. The repertoire has 75,000 to 95,000 clones, roughly 90% of them found once; the top ten carry 2.3%. This specimen consisted of CD4+ or CD8+ T cells sorted from blood, obtained in a trial of the OX40 agonist ivuxolimab. These receptors came from an adult with an advanced solid tumor such as melanoma, head and neck, liver or kidney cancer. Each CDR3 is given with its conserved first and last residue. Size tells how often a clone was seen (once, few, many) or the class of an expanded clone, and some rows leave it out.

J gene | V gene | clone size | CDR3 protein
TRBJ2-5 | TRBV28 | . | CASSFGEQETQYF
TRBJ2-3 | TRBV27 | . | CASSLWGTDTQYF
TRBJ1-2 | TRBV5-4 | . | CASSLARDRANGYTF
TRBJ1-5 | TRBV7-2 | once | CASSLALGLGDNQPQHF
TRBJ1-5 | TRBV6-6 | few | CASSSQYSNQPQHF
TRBJ1-2 | TRBV30 | once | CAWSIQGPRPVLF
TRBJ2-3 | TRBV18 | . | CASSPLASGTDTQYF
TRBJ2-7 | TRBV11-2 | . | CASSFGVGAPNEQYF
TRBJ1-2 | TRBV4-1 | . | CASSHGRTDFYGYTF
TRBJ1-2 | TRBV27 | . | CASSFSVLGGSYGYTF
TRBJ2-2 | TRBV5-1 | . | CASSLTGNTGELFF
TRBJ1-1 | TRBV28 | once | CASRGQSGAGGTEAFF
TRBJ2-2 | TRBV13 | . | CASIKDTGTNTGELFF
TRBJ2-5 | TRBV30 | once | CAWSVPGGQKETQYF
TRBJ1-5 | TRBV11-2 | . | CASSLGVGRPQHF
TRBJ2-7 | TRBV2 | . | CASSEAKAGSYEQYF
TRBJ1-3 | TRBV18 | . | CASSPPGTGVNTIYF
TRBJ1-5 | TRBV15 | . | CATTNRGQPQHF
TRBJ1-3 | TRBV5-6 | . | CASSFGQGAGNTIYF
TRBJ2-7 | TRBV29-1 | . | CSVQGGRGNTYEQYF
TRBJ2-1 | TRBV4-1 | . | CASSQGIGTGGFDEQFF
TRBJ1-1 | TRBV10-1 | . | CASSASGTEAFF
TRBJ2-2 | TRBV5-4 | few | CASSFTSLPTGELFF
TRBJ2-7 | TRBV11-2 | . | CASSPDTSSYEQYF
TRBJ1-2 | TRBV13 | . | CASSLNRGTFYGYTF
TRBJ2-2 | TRBV5-1 | . | CASSSTGDGNTGELFF
TRBJ1-2 | TRBV18 | . | CASSVSQSNYGYTF
TRBJ2-3 | TRBV29-1 | . | CSGSLTSGRTDTQYF
TRBJ1-4 | TRBV10-3 | . | CAISAGMNEKLFF
TRBJ2-7 | TRBV7-9 | . | CASSTGTGVSRYYEQYF
TRBJ2-7 | TRBV4-1 | . | CASSQADRGKDEQYF
TRBJ2-7 | TRBV4-1 | . | CASSQETLWEQYF
TRBJ2-7 | TRBV5-8 | . | CASSLGPGTAYEQYF
TRBJ1-2 | TRBV6-5 | . | CASRTLDRAGYTF
TRBJ1-1 | TRBV5-1 | . | CASSWTGTMDTEAFF
TRBJ2-3 | TRBV5-1 | . | CASSPTLAGDTQYF
TRBJ2-3 | TRBV27 | . | CASSLSRLVFADTQYF
TRBJ2-7 | TRBV6-5 | . | CASRPGGGSSYEQYF
TRBJ1-2 | TRBV5-1 | . | CASRSTGGARGYTF
TRBJ1-5 | TRBV15 | . | CATSRDSGGGQPQHF
TRBJ1-2 | TRBV5-1 | . | CASSLLSLPYGYTF
. | TRBV2 | . | CASTGGPSGFYEQYF